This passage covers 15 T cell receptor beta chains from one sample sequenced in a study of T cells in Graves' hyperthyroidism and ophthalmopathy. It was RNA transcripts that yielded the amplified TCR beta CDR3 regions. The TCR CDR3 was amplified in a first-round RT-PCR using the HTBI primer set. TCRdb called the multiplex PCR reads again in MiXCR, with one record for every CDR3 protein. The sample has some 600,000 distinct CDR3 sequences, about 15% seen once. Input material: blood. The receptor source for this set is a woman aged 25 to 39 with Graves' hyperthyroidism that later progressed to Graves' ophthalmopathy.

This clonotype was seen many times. The DNA of the CDR3 is TGTGCCAGTAGCCCCACAGGGCGCACTGAAGCTTTCTTT. Protein sequence: CASSPTGRTEAFF. The genes are TRBV19 and TRBJ1-1, with D perhaps TRBD1 (6 bases). The germline gives CDR1 LNHDA, CDR2 SQIVND (reference sequence). The V and J ends lost 6 bases and 4 bases respectively, with 12 bases between them. The CDR3 consists of 13 residues. The full variable domain, rest sourced from reference TRBV19 and TRBJ1-1, is DGGITQSPKYLFRKEGQNVTLSCEQNLNHDAMYWYRQDPGQGLRLIYYSQIVNDFQKGDIAEGYSVSREKKESFPLTVTSAQKNPTAFYLCASSPTGRTEAFFGQGTRLTVV.

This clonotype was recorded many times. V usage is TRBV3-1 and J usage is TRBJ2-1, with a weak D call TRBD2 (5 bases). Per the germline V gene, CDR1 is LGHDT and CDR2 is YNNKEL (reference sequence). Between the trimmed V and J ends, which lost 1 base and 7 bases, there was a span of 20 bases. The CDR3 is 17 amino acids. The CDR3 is CASSQVLSVVGINEQFF. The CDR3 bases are TGTGCCAGCAGCCAAGTATTATCCGTGGTCGGGATTAATGAGCAGTTCTTC.

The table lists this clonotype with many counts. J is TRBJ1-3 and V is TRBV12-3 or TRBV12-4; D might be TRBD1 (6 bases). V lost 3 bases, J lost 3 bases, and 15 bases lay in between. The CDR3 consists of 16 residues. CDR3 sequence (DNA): TGTGCCAGCAGTTTTAGGGGGGCGTATGGTGGAAACACCATATATTTT. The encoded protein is CASSFRGAYGGNTIYF.

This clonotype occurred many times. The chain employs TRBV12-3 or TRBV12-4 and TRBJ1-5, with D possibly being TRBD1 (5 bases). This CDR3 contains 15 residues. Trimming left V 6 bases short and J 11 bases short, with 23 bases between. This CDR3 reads CASSLGTWRHSAQHF. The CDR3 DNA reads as TGTGCCAGCAGCCTTGGGACTTGGCGCCATTCAGCCCAGCATTTT.

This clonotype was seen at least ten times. The CDR3 sequence is CSILGSLVSGYTF. The CDR3 region has the DNA TGCAGCATCCTAGGGTCCCTCGTGAGTGGCTACACCTTC. The gene calls are TRBV29-1 and TRBJ1-2; no reliable D call. Germline CDR1 SQVTM, CDR2 ANQGSEA. The germline V and J ends were trimmed by 8 bases and 7 bases, with 20 bases remaining between them. The CDR3 extends over 13 amino acids.

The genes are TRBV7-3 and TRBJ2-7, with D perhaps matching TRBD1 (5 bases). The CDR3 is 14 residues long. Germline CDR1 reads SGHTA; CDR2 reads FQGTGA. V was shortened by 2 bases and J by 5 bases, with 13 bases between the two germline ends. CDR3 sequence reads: CASSLSGIADEQYF. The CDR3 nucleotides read TGTGCCAGCAGCTTATCAGGGATAGCTGACGAGCAGTACTTC.

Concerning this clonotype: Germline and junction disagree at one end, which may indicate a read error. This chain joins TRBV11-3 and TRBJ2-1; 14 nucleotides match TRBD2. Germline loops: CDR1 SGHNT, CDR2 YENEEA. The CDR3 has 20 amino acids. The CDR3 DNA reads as TGTGCCAGCAGCGCCCGGGCCGGGACTAGCGGGAGTCGCGCCTACAATGTGCAGTTCTTC. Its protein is CASSARAGTSGSRAYNVQFF.

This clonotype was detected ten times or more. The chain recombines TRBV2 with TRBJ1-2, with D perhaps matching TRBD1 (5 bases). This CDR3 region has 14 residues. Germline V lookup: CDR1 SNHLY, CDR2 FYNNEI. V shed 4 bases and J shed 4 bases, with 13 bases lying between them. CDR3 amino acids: CASSGRQGPYGYTF. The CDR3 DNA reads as TGTGCCAGCAGTGGCCGCCAGGGCCCCTATGGCTACACCTTC.

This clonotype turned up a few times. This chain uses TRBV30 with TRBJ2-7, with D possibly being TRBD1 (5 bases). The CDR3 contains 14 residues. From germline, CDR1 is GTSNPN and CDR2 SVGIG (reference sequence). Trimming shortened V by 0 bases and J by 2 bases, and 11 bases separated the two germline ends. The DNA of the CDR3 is TGTGCCTGGAGTGTATACAGGCCCCCCTACGAGCAGTACTTC. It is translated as CAWSVYRPPYEQYF.

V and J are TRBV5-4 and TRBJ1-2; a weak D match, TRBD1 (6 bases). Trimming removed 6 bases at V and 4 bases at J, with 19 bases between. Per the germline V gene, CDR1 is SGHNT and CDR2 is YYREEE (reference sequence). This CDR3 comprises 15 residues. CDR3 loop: CASTTKGGVIYGYTF. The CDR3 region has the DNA TGTGCCAGCACCACTAAAGGGGGGGTAATCTATGGCTACACCTTC.

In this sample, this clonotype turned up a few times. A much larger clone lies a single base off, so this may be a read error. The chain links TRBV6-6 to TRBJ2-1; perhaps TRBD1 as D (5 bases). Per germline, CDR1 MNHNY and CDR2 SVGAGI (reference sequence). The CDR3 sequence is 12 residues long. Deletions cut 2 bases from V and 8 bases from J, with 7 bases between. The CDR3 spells CASSYEGDEQFF. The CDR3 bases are TGTGCCAGCAGTTACGAAGGGGATGAGCAGTTCTTC.

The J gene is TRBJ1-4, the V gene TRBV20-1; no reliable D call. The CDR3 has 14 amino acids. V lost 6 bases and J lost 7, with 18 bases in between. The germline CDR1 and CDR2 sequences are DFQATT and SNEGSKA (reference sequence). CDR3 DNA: TGCAGTGCAACACCATCGGGTTTCAGTGAAAAACTGTTTTTT. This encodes CSATPSGFSEKLFF.

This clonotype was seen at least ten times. CDR3 loop: CASREGGYSNQPQHF. CDR3 in DNA: TGTGCCAGCAGGGAGGGGGGGTATAGCAATCAGCCCCAGCATTTT. This chain connects TRBV2 to TRBJ1-5, with a tentative D call TRBD1 (6 bases). Trimming took off 6 bases at V and 0 bases at J, with 12 bases between the two ends. Germline assignment: CDR1 SNHLY and CDR2 FYNNEI. This CDR3 contains 15 residues.

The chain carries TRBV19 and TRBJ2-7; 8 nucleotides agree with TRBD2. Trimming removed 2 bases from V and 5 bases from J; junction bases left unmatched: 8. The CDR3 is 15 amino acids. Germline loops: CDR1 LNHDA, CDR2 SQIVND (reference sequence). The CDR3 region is CASSIRLAGGNEQYF. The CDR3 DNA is TGTGCCAGTAGTATACGGCTAGCGGGTGGGAACGAGCAGTACTTC.

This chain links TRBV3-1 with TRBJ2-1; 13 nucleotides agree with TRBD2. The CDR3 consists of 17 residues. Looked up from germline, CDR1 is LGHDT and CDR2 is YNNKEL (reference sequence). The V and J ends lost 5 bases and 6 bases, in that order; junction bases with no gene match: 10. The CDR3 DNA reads TGTGCCAGCAGCGTAGGGACTAGCGGGATGAAGGGCAATGAGCAGTTCTTC. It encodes CASSVGTSGMKGNEQFF.